This T cell receptor (beta chain) derives from a study of T cell responses to AZD1222 COVID-19 vaccine. Looking at the study overall: Second-dose schedules of about 4 or about 12 weeks were combined.

V was pared by 3 bases and J by 8 bases, with 2 bases of the junction left unmatched. Germline V CDR1 and CDR2: SGHVS, FQNEAQ. CDR3 length: 12 amino acids. Some clones are missing from TCRdb's copy, which holds only in-frame ones; the method was immunoSEQ multiplex PCR. The data show about 150,000 clones, with around nine tenths seen just once and 1.5% to 2% held by the top ten. The sequences come from peripheral blood, collected on day 0 of AZD1222 vaccination. V usage is TRBV7-8 and J usage is TRBJ1-1, with TRBD1 matching 8 bases. The receptor was derived from an adult in good health. The CDR3 is CASSLRDREAFF. The CDR3 nucleotides read TGTGCCAGCAGCTTGAGGGACAGGGAAGCTTTCTTT.